This T cell receptor (beta chain) is from a study of low-dose radiotherapy and immunotherapy resistance in tumors. Time point here: after trial treatment. Treatment of the sample: LDRT plus nivolumab, ipilimumab, low-dose cyclophosphamide and aspirin (RACIN trial). Germline V lookup: CDR1 LNHDA, CDR2 SQIVND (reference sequence). The CDR3 contains 13 residues. Trimming cost V 7 bases and J 6 bases; bases outside gene matches: 7. Primers targeting TRAV and TRBV primed first-strand cDNA, covering alpha and beta chains. TCRs were amplified for roughly 20 PCR cycles with a constant-region primer and V-primer adapter. A single record per CDR3 protein comes from TCRdb applying MiXCR to the reads. The data show tens of thousands of distinct CDR3 sequences, about 25% seen once.

This chain connects TRBV19 to TRBJ1-2; 8 bases map to TRBD1. The sample was PBMCs, taken after low-dose radiotherapy plus immunotherapy. The sequence came from a male donor with prostate cancer. The CDR3 region is CASTLDRVDGYTF. CDR3 DNA sequence: TGTGCCAGTACCCTGGACAGGGTTGATGGCTACACCTTC.